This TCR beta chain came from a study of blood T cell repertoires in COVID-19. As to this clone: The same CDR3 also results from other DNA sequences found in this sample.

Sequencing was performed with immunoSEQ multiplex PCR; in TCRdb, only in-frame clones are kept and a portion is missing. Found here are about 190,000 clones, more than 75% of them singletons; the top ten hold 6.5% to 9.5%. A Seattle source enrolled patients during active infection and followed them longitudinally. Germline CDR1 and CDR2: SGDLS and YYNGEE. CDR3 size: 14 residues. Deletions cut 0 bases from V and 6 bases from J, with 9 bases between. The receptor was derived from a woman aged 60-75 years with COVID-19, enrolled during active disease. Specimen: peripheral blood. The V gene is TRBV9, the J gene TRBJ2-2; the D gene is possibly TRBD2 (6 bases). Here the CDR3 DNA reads TGTGCCAGCAGCGTAGGGAGGGCCGCCGGGGAGCTGTTTTTT. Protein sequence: CASSVGRAAGELFF.